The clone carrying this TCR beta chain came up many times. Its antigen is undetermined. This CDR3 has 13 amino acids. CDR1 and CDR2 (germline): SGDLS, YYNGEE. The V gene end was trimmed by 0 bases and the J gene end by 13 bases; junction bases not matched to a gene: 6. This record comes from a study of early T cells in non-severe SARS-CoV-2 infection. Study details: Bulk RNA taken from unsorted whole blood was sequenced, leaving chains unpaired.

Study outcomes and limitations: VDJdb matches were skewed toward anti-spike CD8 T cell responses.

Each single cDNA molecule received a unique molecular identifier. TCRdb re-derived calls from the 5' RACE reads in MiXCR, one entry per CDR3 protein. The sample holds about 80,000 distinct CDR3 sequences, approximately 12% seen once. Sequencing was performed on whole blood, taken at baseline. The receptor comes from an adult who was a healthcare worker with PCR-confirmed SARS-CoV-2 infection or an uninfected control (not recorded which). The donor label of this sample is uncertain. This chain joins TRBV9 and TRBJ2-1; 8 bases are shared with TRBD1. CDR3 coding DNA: TGTGCCAGCAGCGTAGAGACAGGGGTCCATCAGTTCTTC. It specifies CASSVETGVHQFF. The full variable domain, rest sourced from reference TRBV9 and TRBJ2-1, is DSGVTQTPKHLITATGQRVTLRCSPRSGDLSVYWYQQSLDQGLQFLIQYYNGEERAKGNILERFSAQQFPDLHSELNLSSLELGDSALYFCASSVETGVHQFFGPGTRLTVL.